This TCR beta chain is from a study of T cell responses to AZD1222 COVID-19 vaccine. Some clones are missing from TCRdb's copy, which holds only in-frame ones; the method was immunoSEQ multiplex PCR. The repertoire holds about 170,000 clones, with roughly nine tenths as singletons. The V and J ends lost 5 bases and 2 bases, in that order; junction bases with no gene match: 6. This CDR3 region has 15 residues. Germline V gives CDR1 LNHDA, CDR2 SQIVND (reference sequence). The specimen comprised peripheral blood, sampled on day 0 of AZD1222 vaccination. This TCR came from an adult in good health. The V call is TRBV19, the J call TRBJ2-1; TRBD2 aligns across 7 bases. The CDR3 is CASSWGGTAYNEQFF. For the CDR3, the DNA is TGTGCCAGTAGTTGGGGGGGGACTGCCTACAATGAGCAGTTCTTC.